A single sample is the source of the 6 T cell receptor beta chains below, sequenced in a study of CD8 T cells in ankylosing spondylitis. TCRdb used MiXCR to reprocess the 5' RACE reads, holding one entry per CDR3 protein. The sample has 250,000 or so distinct CDR3 sequences; approximately 20% are singletons. Specimen: blood, either unsorted or a sorted T cell fraction (not recorded which). These TCRs come from a male donor with ankylosing spondylitis or in good health (not recorded which).

In this sample, this clonotype turned up many times. The chain employs TRBV4-2 and TRBJ1-5; a possible D gene is TRBD1 (6 bases). This CDR3 comprises 18 residues. Germline loops: CDR1 LGHNA, CDR2 YNFKEQ. Trimming pared 0 bases from V and 0 bases from J, leaving 15 bases between. The CDR3 nucleotides are TGTGCCAGCAGCCAAGATCGCCCAGGGGATTATAGCAATCAGCCCCAGCATTTT. This translates into CASSQDRPGDYSNQPQHF.

The J gene is TRBJ2-7, the V gene TRBV27; D not certain. Trimming stripped 2 bases from V and 0 bases from J, with 11 bases between. This CDR3 is built from 15 residues. Looked up from germline, CDR1 is MNHEY and CDR2 is SMNVEV (reference sequence). The CDR3 nucleotides are TGTGCCAGCAGTTTAAGTTCGCCTAGCTCCTACGAGCAGTACTTC. Amino acid sequence: CASSLSSPSSYEQYF.

The V call is TRBV4-2, the J call TRBJ2-7, with D maybe TRBD2 (6 bases). Germline assignment: CDR1 LGHNA and CDR2 YNFKEQ. Trimming cost V 4 bases and J 3 bases, with 13 bases left between them. The CDR3 covers 14 residues. CDR3 sequence: CASSPGSVGYEQYF. CDR3 DNA sequence: TGTGCCAGCAGCCCCGGGAGCGTCGGCTACGAGCAGTACTTC.

This clonotype was detected only a few times. The chain carries TRBV4-2 and TRBJ2-3; a weak D match, TRBD2 (6 bases). This CDR3 has 15 amino acids. Trimming cost V 0 bases and J 2 bases, with 9 bases left between them. Looked up from germline, CDR1 is LGHNA and CDR2 is YNFKEQ. CDR3 nucleotides: TGTGCCAGCAGCCAAGAAGCGGGCCCCACAGATACGCAGTATTTT. This gives the protein CASSQEAGPTDTQYF.

This chain connects TRBV20-1 to TRBJ2-7; D call uncertain. V gave up 6 bases and J gave up 3 bases, with 18 bases separating them. CDR3 length equals 14 residues. The germline V gene encodes CDR1 DFQATT and CDR2 SNEGSKA (reference sequence). CDR3 sequence (DNA): TGCAGTGCCCTTACTACCGGACCGCACTACGAGCAGTACTTC. Residues: CSALTTGPHYEQYF.

This clonotype was detected a few times. CDR3: CAISGETGRRDTQYF. The CDR3 coding sequence is TGTGCCATCAGTGGTGAGACAGGGAGGCGAGATACGCAGTATTTT. This chain connects TRBV10-3 to TRBJ2-3, with a tentative D call TRBD1 (7 bases). V was clipped by 4 bases and J by 5 bases, with 16 bases between them. Germline V gene data show CDR1 as ENHRY and CDR2 as SYGVKD. This CDR3 comprises 15 residues.